This entry is about one TCR beta chain. What it binds is not known. These data belong to a study of cytomegalovirus exposure and HLA in healthy donors. Overall study results and limits: Among the sequence variants, a highly shared cluster was likely an artifact of sequencing. When a later analysis compared HLA-associated TCR beta chains with equally common others, the HLA-associated chains turned out to be more clonally expanded and to have lower generation probabilities.

PCR involved 60 Vbeta and 13 Jbeta primers. Profiling relied on immunoSEQ multiplex PCR, and the TCRdb table lists in-frame clones only, not all of them. This table holds over 150,000 clones, 84% found once. V lost 4 bases to trimming and J lost 1 base; unmatched junction nucleotides: 4. In germline, CDR1 is SGHRS, CDR2 YFSETQ. This CDR3 is 14 amino acids long. The specimen was PBMCs. The chain couples TRBV5-1 to TRBJ1-2; 7 nucleotides match TRBD1. The receptor comes from a boy aged 2 to 10 in good health and CMV-seronegative. CDR3 sequence (DNA): TGCGCCAGCAGCCGGGGACAGCTTAACTATGGCTACACCTTC. This gives the protein CASSRGQLNYGYTF.